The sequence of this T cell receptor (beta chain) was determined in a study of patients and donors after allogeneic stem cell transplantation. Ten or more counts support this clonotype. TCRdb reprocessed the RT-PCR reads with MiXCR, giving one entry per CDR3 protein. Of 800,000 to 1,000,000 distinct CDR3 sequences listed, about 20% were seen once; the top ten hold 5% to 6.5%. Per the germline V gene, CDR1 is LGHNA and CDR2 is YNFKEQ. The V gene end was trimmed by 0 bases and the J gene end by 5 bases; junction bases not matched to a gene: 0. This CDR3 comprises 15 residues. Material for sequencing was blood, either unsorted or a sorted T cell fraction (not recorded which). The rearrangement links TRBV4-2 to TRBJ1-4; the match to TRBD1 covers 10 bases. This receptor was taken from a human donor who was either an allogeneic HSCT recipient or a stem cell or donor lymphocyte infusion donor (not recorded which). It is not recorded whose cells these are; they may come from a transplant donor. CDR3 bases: TGTGCCAGCAGCCAAGAGGGACAGGGGAATGAAAAACTGTTTTTT. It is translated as CASSQEGQGNEKLFF.